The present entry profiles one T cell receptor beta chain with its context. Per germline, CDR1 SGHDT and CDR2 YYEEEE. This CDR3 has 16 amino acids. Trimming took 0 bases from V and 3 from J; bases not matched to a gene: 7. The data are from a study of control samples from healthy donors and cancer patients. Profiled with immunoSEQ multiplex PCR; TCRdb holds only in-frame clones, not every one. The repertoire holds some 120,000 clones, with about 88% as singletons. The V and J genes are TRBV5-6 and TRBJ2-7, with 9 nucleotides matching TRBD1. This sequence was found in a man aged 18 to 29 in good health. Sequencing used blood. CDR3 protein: CASSLARGTGNYEQYF. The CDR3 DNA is TGTGCCAGCAGCTTGGCGAGGGGGACAGGGAACTACGAGCAGTACTTC.